In its sample, the clone carrying this TCR beta chain was seen a few times. Antigen: not known. The genes and germline here are from mouse. Coverage ceases 1 residue before the CDR3 finishes, and the germline J gene fills in the end. TCRbeta CDR3 was sequenced at survey depth with template counts. TCRdb's table, derived via immunoSEQ multiplex PCR, lists solely in-frame clones and lacks some. In the table there are under 9,000 clones, about 50% of which are singletons. Specified time point: mouse harvest day 7 after allogeneic transplant. Each mouse received 10^7 T-cell-depleted marrow cells plus 10^6 splenic CD5+ T cells by tail vein. The CDR3 runs to 11 residues. Germline V gene sequence: CDR1 NNHNN, CDR2 SYGAGS (reference sequence). V shed 5 bases, J shed 6 bases, and the junction held 1 base outside the gene matches. This sample was included in a study of tissue T cells after allogeneic stem cell transplantation. Regarding the study as a whole: Within patients, tissue anatomy strongly shaped TCR repertoire composition. Motif-based clustering found tissue-specific repertoire signatures shared across patients, though few clones were shared.

This clonotype was sampled from a female BALB/c mouse given C57BL/6 T cells with graft-versus-host disease after an allogeneic hematopoietic cell transplant. The sample consisted of lymph node tissue. This sequence joins TRBV13-2 and TRBJ2-7, with 8 bases lining up with TRBD2. CDR3 loop: CASGTGVEQYF. The CDR3 bases that were read are TGTGCCAGCGGGACTGGGGTTGAACAGTAC.